This TCR beta chain was recorded in a study of T cell responses to AZD1222 COVID-19 vaccine. As to this clone: As yet, its antigen is unknown.

Method: immunoSEQ multiplex PCR; TCRdb's copy keeps in-frame clones and lacks some. There are about 35,000 clones in the sample; about nine tenths occur only once, and approximately 11% lies in the top ten. V was clipped by 5 bases and J by 3 bases, with 3 bases between them. From germline, CDR1 is LNHDA and CDR2 SQIVND (reference sequence). This CDR3 is built from 11 residues. Findings of the study overall: Nearly half of spike-specific TCRs reportedly target unmutated variant regions.

The chain employs TRBV19 and TRBJ2-3; D unclear. The source is an adult who received the AZD1222 COVID-19 vaccine. Sequences were derived from peripheral blood, sampled 28 days after the second AZD1222 dose. CDR3: CASSLTDTQYF. The CDR3 nucleotides are TGTGCCAGTAGTCTTACAGATACGCAGTATTTT. Variable domain in full (rest from reference TRBV19 and TRBJ2-3): DGGITQSPKYLFRKEGQNVTLSCEQNLNHDAMYWYRQDPGQGLRLIYYSQIVNDFQKGDIAEGYSVSREKKESFPLTVTSAQKNPTAFYLCASSLTDTQYFGPGTRLTVL.